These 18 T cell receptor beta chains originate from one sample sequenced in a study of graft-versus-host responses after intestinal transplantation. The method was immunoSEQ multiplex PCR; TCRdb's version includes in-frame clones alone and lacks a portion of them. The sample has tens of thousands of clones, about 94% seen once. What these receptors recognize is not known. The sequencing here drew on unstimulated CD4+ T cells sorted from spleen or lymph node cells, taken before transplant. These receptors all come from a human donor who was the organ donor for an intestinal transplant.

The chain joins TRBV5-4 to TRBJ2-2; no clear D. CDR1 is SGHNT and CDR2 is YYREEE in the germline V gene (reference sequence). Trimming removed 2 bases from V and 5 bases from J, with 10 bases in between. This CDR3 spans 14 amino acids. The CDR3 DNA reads TGTGCCAGCAGCTTTGTGGGCGCAACCGGGGAGCTGTTTTTT. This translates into CASSFVGATGELFF.

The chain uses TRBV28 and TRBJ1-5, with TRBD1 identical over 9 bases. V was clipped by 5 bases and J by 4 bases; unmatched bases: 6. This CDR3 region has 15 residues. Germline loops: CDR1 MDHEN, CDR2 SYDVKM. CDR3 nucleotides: TGTGCCAGCAGTGAGGGACAGGGAGGAAATCAGCCCCAGCATTTT. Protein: CASSEGQGGNQPQHF.

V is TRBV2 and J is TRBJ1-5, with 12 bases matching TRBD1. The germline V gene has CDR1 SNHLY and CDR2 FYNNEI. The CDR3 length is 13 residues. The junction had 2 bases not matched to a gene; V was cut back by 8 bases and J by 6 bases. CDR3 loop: CASRDRGLQPQHF. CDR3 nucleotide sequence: TGTGCCAGCCGGGACAGGGGGCTTCAGCCCCAGCATTTT.

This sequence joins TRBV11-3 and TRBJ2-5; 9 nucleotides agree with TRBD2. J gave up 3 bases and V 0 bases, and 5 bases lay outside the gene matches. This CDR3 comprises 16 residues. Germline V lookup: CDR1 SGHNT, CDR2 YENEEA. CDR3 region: CASSLDSSGGKETQYF. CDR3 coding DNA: TGTGCCAGCAGCTTAGACTCCAGCGGGGGGAAAGAGACCCAGTACTTC.

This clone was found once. The CDR3 loop reads CASSLTRATTGELFF. CDR3 DNA: TGCGCCAGCAGCTTGACCAGGGCGACCACCGGGGAGCTGTTTTTT. The chain links TRBV5-1 to TRBJ2-2; possible D gene TRBD1, 5 bases. The V gene lost 1 base and the J gene lost 4 bases, with 11 bases spanning the gap. CDR3 length: 15 amino acids. Germline CDR1 and CDR2: SGHRS and YFSETQ.

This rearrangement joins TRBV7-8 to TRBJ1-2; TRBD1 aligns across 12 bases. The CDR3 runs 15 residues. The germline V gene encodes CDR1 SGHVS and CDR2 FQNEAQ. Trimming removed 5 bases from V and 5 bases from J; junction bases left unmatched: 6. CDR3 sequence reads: CASSTGTGGIYGYTF. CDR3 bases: TGTGCCAGCAGCACCGGGACAGGGGGCATTTATGGCTACACCTTC.

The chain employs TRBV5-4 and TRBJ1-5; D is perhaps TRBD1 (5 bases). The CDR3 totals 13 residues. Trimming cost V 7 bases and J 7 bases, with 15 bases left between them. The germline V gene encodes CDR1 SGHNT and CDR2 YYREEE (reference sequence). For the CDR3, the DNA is TGTGCCAGCTCCTCAGGGTTGGAGCAGCCCCAGCATTTT. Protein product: CASSSGLEQPQHF.

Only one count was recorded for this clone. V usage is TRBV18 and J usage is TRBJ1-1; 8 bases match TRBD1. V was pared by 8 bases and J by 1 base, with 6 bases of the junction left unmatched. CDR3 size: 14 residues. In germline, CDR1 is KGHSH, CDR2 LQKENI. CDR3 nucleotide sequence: TGTGCCAGCGCTTTTCAGGGGGCGAACACTGAAGCTTTCTTT. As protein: CASAFQGANTEAFF.

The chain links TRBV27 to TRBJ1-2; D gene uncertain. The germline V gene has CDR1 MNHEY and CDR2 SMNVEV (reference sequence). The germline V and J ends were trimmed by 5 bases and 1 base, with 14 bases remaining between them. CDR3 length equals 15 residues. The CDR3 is CASSDVDGVNYGYTF. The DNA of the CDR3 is TGTGCCAGCAGTGATGTGGACGGGGTTAACTATGGCTACACCTTC.

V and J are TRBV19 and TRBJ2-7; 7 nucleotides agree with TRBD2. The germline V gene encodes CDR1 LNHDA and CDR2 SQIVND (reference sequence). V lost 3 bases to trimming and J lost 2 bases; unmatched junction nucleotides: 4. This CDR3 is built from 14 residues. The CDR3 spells CASSIAGRAYEQYF. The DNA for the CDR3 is TGTGCCAGTAGTATCGCAGGGAGGGCCTACGAGCAGTACTTC.

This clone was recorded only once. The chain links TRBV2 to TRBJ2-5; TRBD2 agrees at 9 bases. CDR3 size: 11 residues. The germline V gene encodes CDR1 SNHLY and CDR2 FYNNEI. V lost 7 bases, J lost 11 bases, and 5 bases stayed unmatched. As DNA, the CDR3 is TGTGCCAGCAAGGCTAGCGGGGTACAGTACTTC. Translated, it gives CASKASGVQYF.

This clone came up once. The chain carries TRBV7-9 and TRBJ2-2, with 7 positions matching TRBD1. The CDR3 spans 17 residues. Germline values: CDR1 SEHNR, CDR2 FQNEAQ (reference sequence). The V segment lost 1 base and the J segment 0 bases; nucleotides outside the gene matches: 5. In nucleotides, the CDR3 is TGTGCCAGCAGCTTAGGAGCAGGGGGAACGAACACCGGGGAGCTGTTTTTT. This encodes CASSLGAGGTNTGELFF.

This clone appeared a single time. CDR3: CASSLTPTGSSYNEQFF. In DNA form, the CDR3 reads TGTGCCAGCAGCTTAACTCCCACAGGGAGCTCCTACAATGAGCAGTTCTTC. The chain is built from TRBV7-3 and TRBJ2-1; weak D call: TRBD1 (6 bases). Germline loops: CDR1 SGHTA, CDR2 FQGTGA. V lost 0 bases and J 0 bases, leaving 12 bases between the germline ends. The CDR3 extends over 17 amino acids.

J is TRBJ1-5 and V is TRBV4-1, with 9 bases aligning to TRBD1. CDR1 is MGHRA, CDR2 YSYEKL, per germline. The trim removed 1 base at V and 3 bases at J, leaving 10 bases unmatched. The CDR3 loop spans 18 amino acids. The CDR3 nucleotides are TGCGCCAGCAGCCAAGTTGGGGGGGACAGGGCCTCCAATCAGCCCCAGCATTTT. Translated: CASSQVGGDRASNQPQHF.

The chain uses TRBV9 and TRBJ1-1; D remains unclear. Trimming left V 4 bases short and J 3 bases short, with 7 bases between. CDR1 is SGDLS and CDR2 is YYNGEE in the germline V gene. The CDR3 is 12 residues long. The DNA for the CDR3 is TGTGCCAGCAGCCGAGTGGACACTGAAGCTTTCTTT. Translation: CASSRVDTEAFF.

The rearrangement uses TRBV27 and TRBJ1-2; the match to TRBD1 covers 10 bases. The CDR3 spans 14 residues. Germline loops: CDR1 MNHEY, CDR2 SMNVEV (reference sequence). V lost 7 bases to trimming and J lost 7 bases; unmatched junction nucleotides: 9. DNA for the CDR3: TGTGCCAGCATGACCCGGGACAGGGGAGGTGGCTACACCTTC. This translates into CASMTRDRGGGYTF.

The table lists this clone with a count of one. CDR3 residues: CASSLNLGGEAFF. The CDR3 coding sequence is TGTGCCAGCAGCTTGAATCTGGGGGGTGAAGCTTTCTTT. V usage is TRBV5-4 and J usage is TRBJ1-1; perhaps TRBD1 as D (5 bases). Germline V CDR1 and CDR2: SGHNT, YYREEE (reference sequence). Trimming shortened V by 1 base and J by 7 bases, and 11 bases separated the two germline ends. The CDR3 loop spans 13 amino acids.

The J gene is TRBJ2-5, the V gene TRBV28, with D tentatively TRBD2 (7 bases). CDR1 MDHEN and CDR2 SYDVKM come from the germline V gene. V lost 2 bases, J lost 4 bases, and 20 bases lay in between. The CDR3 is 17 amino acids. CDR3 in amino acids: CASSLRGGGAYRETQYF. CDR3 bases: TGTGCCAGCAGTTTAAGAGGAGGGGGGGCGTACAGAGAGACCCAGTACTTC. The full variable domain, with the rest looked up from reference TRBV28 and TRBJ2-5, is DVKVTQSSRYLVKRTGEKVFLECVQDMDHENMFWYRQDPGLGLRLIYFSYDVKMKEKGDIPEGYSVSREKKERFSLILESASTNQTSMYLCASSLRGGGAYRETQYFGPGTRLLVL.